These T cell receptor beta chains were read from a single sample in a study of CXCR3-negative and CXCR3-positive naive CD8 T cells. TCRdb re-called the 5' RACE reads; one entry per CDR3 protein, DNA not given. The sample yields roughly 28,000 distinct CDR3 sequences, of which the top ten take up about a tenth. Sequenced material: memory CD8+ T cells from blood. These receptors were collected from a human donor in good health. Some clones in this sample may be carry-over from other donors' samples. CDR3s include the opening cysteine and the closing phenylalanine or tryptophan. For some rows the clone size is stated as once, few or many, or as a class when expanded; others skip it.

j_call: TRBJ2-7
v_call: TRBV29-1
clone_size: .
cdr3_length: 13
cdr3_aa: CSGGQGYSYEQYF

j_call: TRBJ2-2
v_call: TRBV4-1
clone_size: medium-sized
cdr3_length: 19
cdr3_aa: CASSPRDLGLGGFTGELFF

j_call: TRBJ2-2
v_call: TRBV6-4
clone_size: .
cdr3_length: 15
cdr3_aa: CASSETGQNTGELFF

j_call: TRBJ2-7
v_call: TRBV7-9
clone_size: .
cdr3_length: 13
cdr3_aa: CATGRGLSYEQYF

j_call: TRBJ1-3
v_call: TRBV20-1
clone_size: .
cdr3_length: 15
cdr3_aa: CSARVSAQPGNTIYF

j_call: TRBJ2-1
v_call: TRBV10-3
clone_size: .
cdr3_length: 15
cdr3_aa: CAISDGTSGANEQFF

j_call: TRBJ1-5
v_call: TRBV6-5
clone_size: .
cdr3_length: 16
cdr3_aa: CASSYSQDIGNQPQHF

j_call: TRBJ2-1
v_call: TRBV12-5
clone_size: .
cdr3_length: 13
cdr3_aa: CARRPTVSDEQFF

j_call: TRBJ1-2
v_call: TRBV12-3/TRBV12-4
clone_size: medium-sized
cdr3_length: 17
cdr3_aa: CASLPRSRGPGVYGYTF

j_call: TRBJ2-1
v_call: TRBV4-3
clone_size: .
cdr3_length: 12
cdr3_aa: CASSRFGNEQFF

j_call: TRBJ2-5
v_call: TRBV7-9
clone_size: .
cdr3_length: 15
cdr3_aa: CASSAQGRNHETQYF

j_call: TRBJ2-2
v_call: TRBV5-6
clone_size: .
cdr3_length: 15
cdr3_aa: CASSFGGGGTGELFF

j_call: TRBJ1-1
v_call: TRBV10-3
clone_size: .
cdr3_length: 17
cdr3_aa: CAISDRASTTMNTEAFF

j_call: TRBJ2-2
v_call: TRBV6-5
clone_size: .
cdr3_length: 13
cdr3_aa: CASTADVAGELFF

j_call: TRBJ2-7
v_call: TRBV20-1
clone_size: .
cdr3_length: 15
cdr3_aa: CSAPLTSGGADEQYF

j_call: TRBJ2-3
v_call: TRBV15
clone_size: .
cdr3_length: 15
cdr3_aa: CATSSGRAPTDTQYF

j_call: TRBJ2-5
v_call: TRBV6-6
clone_size: .
cdr3_length: 16
cdr3_aa: CASSYNSGGLQETQYF

j_call: TRBJ2-7
v_call: TRBV30
clone_size: .
cdr3_length: 14
cdr3_aa: CAWSDGTVLNEQYF

j_call: TRBJ1-2
v_call: TRBV27
clone_size: .
cdr3_length: 13
cdr3_aa: CASRPGGASGYTF

j_call: TRBJ2-2
v_call: TRBV6-6
clone_size: .
cdr3_length: 15
cdr3_aa: CASTYRQGSTGELFF

j_call: TRBJ2-3
v_call: TRBV29-1
clone_size: .
cdr3_length: 11
cdr3_aa: CSVPRADTQYF

j_call: TRBJ1-1
v_call: TRBV28
clone_size: .
cdr3_length: 14
cdr3_aa: CASSLTRERTEAFF

j_call: TRBJ2-1
v_call: TRBV4-3
clone_size: medium-sized
cdr3_length: 16
cdr3_aa: CASSQDAAGGYNEQFF

j_call: TRBJ1-2
v_call: TRBV4-3
clone_size: .
cdr3_length: 19
cdr3_aa: CASSPHRGYDISFNYGYTF

j_call: TRBJ2-7
v_call: TRBV2
clone_size: .
cdr3_length: 11
cdr3_aa: CASSWGYEQYF

j_call: TRBJ2-5
v_call: TRBV20-1
clone_size: .
cdr3_length: 18
cdr3_aa: CSARDPGTSGGQLETQYF

j_call: TRBJ2-7
v_call: TRBV29-1
clone_size: .
cdr3_length: 12
cdr3_aa: CSVRGLTYEQYF

j_call: TRBJ2-5
v_call: TRBV28
clone_size: large
cdr3_length: 18
cdr3_aa: CASSLVAGGEISEETQYF

j_call: TRBJ2-5
v_call: TRBV4-1
clone_size: .
cdr3_length: 13
cdr3_aa: CASSQVYQETQYF

j_call: TRBJ2-3
v_call: TRBV15
clone_size: medium-sized
cdr3_length: 14
cdr3_aa: CATRDGGESDTQYF

j_call: TRBJ2-1
v_call: TRBV4-3
clone_size: .
cdr3_length: 13
cdr3_aa: CASSQGIVLEQFF

j_call: TRBJ1-1
v_call: TRBV7-6
clone_size: .
cdr3_length: 16
cdr3_aa: CASSSASGQAYTEAFF

j_call: TRBJ1-1
v_call: TRBV27
clone_size: .
cdr3_length: 14
cdr3_aa: CASTHLRGDTEAFF

j_call: TRBJ2-7
v_call: TRBV11-2
clone_size: .
cdr3_length: 16
cdr3_aa: CASSLGLAGVTYEQYF

j_call: TRBJ2-4
v_call: TRBV4-3
clone_size: .
cdr3_length: 18
cdr3_aa: CASSQDTGELSQGNIQYF

j_call: TRBJ2-1
v_call: TRBV4-3
clone_size: .
cdr3_length: 13
cdr3_aa: CASSQVEGNEQFF

j_call: TRBJ2-1
v_call: TRBV29-1
clone_size: .
cdr3_length: 15
cdr3_aa: CSVEPGTGVGNEQFF

j_call: TRBJ1-2
v_call: TRBV27
clone_size: .
cdr3_length: 14
cdr3_aa: CASSLTGGGYGYTF

j_call: TRBJ2-5
v_call: TRBV7-8
clone_size: .
cdr3_length: 15
cdr3_aa: CASRHSGQGFETQYF

j_call: TRBJ2-7
v_call: TRBV29-1
clone_size: .
cdr3_length: 15
cdr3_aa: CSVEDYTGTFYEQYF

j_call: TRBJ1-5
v_call: TRBV7-9
clone_size: .
cdr3_length: 17
cdr3_aa: CASSSGGGRYSNQPQHF

j_call: TRBJ2-7
v_call: TRBV5-5
clone_size: .
cdr3_length: 11
cdr3_aa: CASSFQYRTYF

j_call: TRBJ1-1
v_call: TRBV29-1
clone_size: .
cdr3_length: 12
cdr3_aa: CSVWGANTEAFF

j_call: TRBJ2-7
v_call: TRBV28
clone_size: .
cdr3_length: 15
cdr3_aa: CASTPGLAGSYEQYF

j_call: TRBJ2-7
v_call: TRBV6-2/TRBV6-3
clone_size: medium-sized
cdr3_length: 14
cdr3_aa: CASSFTGPLYEQYF

j_call: TRBJ1-4
v_call: TRBV4-2
clone_size: .
cdr3_length: 16
cdr3_aa: CASSPGPRTGDEKLFF

j_call: TRBJ1-1
v_call: TRBV5-4
clone_size: .
cdr3_length: 14
cdr3_aa: CASSFGTGVPEAFF

j_call: TRBJ1-2
v_call: TRBV29-1
clone_size: .
cdr3_length: 12
cdr3_aa: CSVERGHYGYTF

j_call: TRBJ2-7
v_call: TRBV7-2
clone_size: medium-sized
cdr3_length: 16
cdr3_aa: CASSLTQGAGSYEQYF

j_call: TRBJ1-1
v_call: TRBV14
clone_size: .
cdr3_length: 16
cdr3_aa: CASSQIGDSRNTEAFF

j_call: TRBJ2-5
v_call: TRBV20-1
clone_size: .
cdr3_length: 13
cdr3_aa: CSAPQGAQETQYF

j_call: TRBJ2-1
v_call: TRBV4-2
clone_size: medium-sized
cdr3_length: 18
cdr3_aa: CASSQEGGSGQAYNEQFF

j_call: TRBJ2-7
v_call: TRBV7-7
clone_size: medium-sized
cdr3_length: 14
cdr3_aa: CASSPGTGSYEQYF

j_call: TRBJ2-7
v_call: TRBV15
clone_size: medium-sized
cdr3_length: 16
cdr3_aa: CATSSLVSGNDYEQYF